These 24 T cell receptor beta chains originate from one sample sequenced in a study of CD8 T cells in ankylosing spondylitis. Study-wide results and caveats: For ankylosing spondylitis blood, a TCR beta motif of 7 to 9 highly homologous variants appeared characteristic.

TCRdb fed the 5' RACE reads into MiXCR, producing one record per CDR3 protein. The sample lists about 440,000 distinct CDR3 sequences, approximately 17% occurring once. These receptors are not linked to any known antigen. Sequenced material: blood, either unsorted or a sorted T cell fraction (not recorded which). These receptors were collected from a male donor with ankylosing spondylitis.

This clonotype was picked up a small number of times. V is TRBV3-1 and J is TRBJ1-4, with 9 bases identical to TRBD1. J gave up 8 bases and V 0 bases, and 4 bases lay outside the gene matches. The CDR3 spans 15 residues. The germline gives CDR1 LGHDT, CDR2 YNNKEL (reference sequence). This chain's CDR3 is CASSQEGTGFEKLFF. In DNA form, the CDR3 reads TGTGCCAGCAGCCAAGAGGGGACAGGGTTCGAAAAACTGTTTTTT. The complete variable domain, with remaining parts taken from reference TRBV3-1 and TRBJ1-4, reads DTAVSQTPKYLVTQMGNDKSIKCEQNLGHDTMYWYKQDSKKFLKIMFSYNNKELIINETVPNRFSPKSPDKAHLNLHINSLELGDSAVYFCASSQEGTGFEKLFFGSGTQLSVL.

In its sample, this clonotype was seen a few times. This sequence joins TRBV4-1 and TRBJ1-3, with 7 bases fitting TRBD1. There are 17 residues in the CDR3. Germline trimming cut 1 base from V and 4 bases from J; bases unmatched to any gene: 10. Germline loops: CDR1 MGHRA, CDR2 YSYEKL. CDR3 sequence: CASSQGGDRALGNTIYF. CDR3 sequence (DNA): TGCGCCAGCAGCCAAGGGGGGGACAGAGCCCTCGGAAACACCATATATTTT.

In its sample, this clonotype was seen a few times. The chain combines TRBV4-2 with TRBJ2-5, with 8 bases that match TRBD1. The CDR3 loop spans 14 amino acids. Germline V gives CDR1 LGHNA, CDR2 YNFKEQ. Trimming removed 4 bases from V and 0 bases from J; junction bases left unmatched: 1. CDR3 DNA: TGTGCCAGCAGCCGGACAGGGCACCAAGAGACCCAGTACTTC. It codes for CASSRTGHQETQYF.

A few counts support this clonotype. The gene calls are TRBV14 and TRBJ1-1; D gene uncertain. The germline CDR1 and CDR2 sequences are SGHDN and FVKESK. The CDR3 has 14 residues. The V and J ends lost 0 bases and 11 bases respectively, with 16 bases between them. CDR3 in amino acids: CASSQEGKGTGAFF. DNA of the CDR3: TGTGCCAGCAGCCAAGAGGGGAAAGGCACTGGGGCTTTCTTT.

This clonotype showed up just once. V usage is TRBV10-3 and J usage is TRBJ2-3; no firm D call. Germline V gene sequence: CDR1 ENHRY, CDR2 SYGVKD. V was clipped by 6 bases and J by 2 bases, with 3 bases between them. This CDR3 has 11 amino acids. CDR3 loop: CAISPTDTQYF. CDR3 coding DNA: TGTGCCATCAGCCCCACAGATACGCAGTATTTT.

This clonotype was counted at least ten times. The V gene is TRBV28, the J gene TRBJ2-1; no clear D gene. V lost 6 bases to trimming and J lost 3 bases, with 21 bases between them. Germline CDR1 and CDR2: MDHEN and SYDVKM. This CDR3 contains 17 residues. The DNA for the CDR3 is TGTGCCAGCAGGCCACGGTTCTCAAGGGCGGACTACAATGAGCAGTTCTTC. Residues: CASRPRFSRADYNEQFF.

This chain connects TRBV2 to TRBJ2-7, with D possibly being TRBD2 (6 bases). From germline, CDR1 is SNHLY and CDR2 FYNNEI. This CDR3 has 14 residues. Deletions cut 1 base from V and 2 bases from J, with 9 bases between. The CDR3 DNA is TGTGCCAGCAGTGAAGATAGCGGCACCTACGAGCAGTACTTC. The encoded protein is CASSEDSGTYEQYF.

This clonotype was picked up a small number of times. The chain has TRBV7-9 and TRBJ2-1; 8 positions match TRBD2. The CDR3 is made up of 13 amino acids. CDR1 SEHNR and CDR2 FQNEAQ come from the germline V gene (reference sequence). The trim removed 0 bases at V and 8 bases at J, leaving 0 bases unmatched. CDR3 DNA: TGTGCCAGCAGCTTAGCACTAGCGGATGAGCAGTTCTTC. This translates into CASSLALADEQFF.

The rearrangement joins TRBV28 to TRBJ2-7, with a possible D match to TRBD2 (6 bases). The CDR3 is 15 residues long. Germline lookup yields CDR1 MDHEN and CDR2 SYDVKM. Trimming removed 5 bases from V and 4 bases from J, with 18 bases in between. The CDR3 region is CASSGSGGLGYEQYF. The CDR3 nucleotides are TGTGCCAGCAGTGGAAGTGGGGGGTTGGGATACGAGCAGTACTTC.

This clonotype was found a few times. This chain uses TRBV10-3 with TRBJ1-2; 7 nucleotides match TRBD1. Germline V gene sequence: CDR1 ENHRY, CDR2 SYGVKD. V lost 6 bases to trimming and J lost 6 bases; unmatched junction nucleotides: 7. The CDR3 loop spans 13 amino acids. The CDR3 sequence is CAIREGQEDGYTF. CDR3 coding DNA: TGTGCCATCAGGGAAGGACAGGAAGATGGCTACACCTTC.

The chain links TRBV29-1 to TRBJ1-4; D gene unclear. Trimming took off 4 bases at V and 4 bases at J, with 19 bases between the two ends. This CDR3 region has 16 residues. The germline CDR1 and CDR2 sequences are SQVTM and ANQGSEA. The DNA of the CDR3 is TGCAGCGTTGCTGTTAGGTTGGGTGGAGTTAATGAAAAACTGTTTTTT. This gives the protein CSVAVRLGGVNEKLFF. Full variable domain (remainder filled in from reference TRBV29-1 and TRBJ1-4): SAVISQKPSRDICQRGTSLTIQCQVDSQVTMMFWYRQQPGQSLTLIATANQGSEATYESGFVIDKFPISRPNLTFSTLTVSNMSPEDSSIYLCSVAVRLGGVNEKLFFGSGTQLSVL.

This clonotype was seen only a few times. The CDR3 reads CASSLGLTGEQYF. The DNA for the CDR3 is TGTGCCAGCAGTTTGGGTCTTACTGGGGAGCAGTACTTC. The V and J genes are TRBV12-3 or TRBV12-4 and TRBJ2-7, with unresolved D. The CDR3 length is 13 residues. Trimming pared 3 bases from V and 7 bases from J, leaving 13 bases between.

This clonotype was detected many times. J is TRBJ1-5 and V is TRBV29-1; maybe TRBD1 (5 bases). V lost 4 bases and J 4 bases, leaving 8 bases between the germline ends. From germline, CDR1 is SQVTM and CDR2 ANQGSEA. The CDR3 sequence is 12 residues long. The DNA for the CDR3 is TGCAGCGTTGGTTGGGGGAATCAGCCCCAGCATTTT. It specifies CSVGWGNQPQHF.

A few counts support this clonotype. The chain employs TRBV4-3 and TRBJ2-7; 10 positions match TRBD2. The germline CDR1 and CDR2 sequences are LGHNA and YSLEER. Losses at the gene ends were 2 bases for V and 7 bases for J; bases not matched to a gene: 5. This CDR3 region has 14 residues. CDR3 DNA sequence: TGCGCCAGCAGCCAATCTAGCGGGAGCGGGGAGCAGTACTTC. Residues: CASSQSSGSGEQYF.

J is TRBJ2-7 and V is TRBV20-1; 7 positions match TRBD2. V shed 6 bases and J 1 base; nucleotides not matched to a gene: 6. The CDR3 has 13 residues. Looked up from germline, CDR1 is DFQATT and CDR2 is SNEGSKA (reference sequence). The CDR3 bases are TGCAGTGCCCCGCGGGGAGGGTCCTACGAGCAGTACTTC. Its translation: CSAPRGGSYEQYF.

The CDR3 bases are TGTGCCAGCAGCCCCCAGGCCCTCTCTGGGGCCAACGTCCTGACTTTC. It codes for CASSPQALSGANVLTF. The genes are TRBV7-3 and TRBJ2-6; D unclear. Trimming shortened V by 5 bases and J by 0 bases, and 11 bases separated the two germline ends. The CDR3 is 16 amino acids. Germline V CDR1 and CDR2: SGHTA, FQGTGA.

There are many counts of this clonotype. The chain has TRBV5-1 and TRBJ1-4; 9 positions agree with TRBD1. From germline, CDR1 is SGHRS and CDR2 YFSETQ. V shed 5 bases and J 8 bases; nucleotides not matched to a gene: 10. CDR3 size: 15 residues. The CDR3 DNA reads as TGCGCCAGCAGAGAACGGGGACAGGGCTTCGAAAAACTGTTTTTT. It translates to CASRERGQGFEKLFF. The full variable domain, rest sourced from reference TRBV5-1 and TRBJ1-4, is KAGVTQTPRYLIKTRGQQVTLSCSPISGHRSVSWYQQTPGQGLQFLFEYFSETQRNKGNFPGRFSGRQFSNSRSEMNVSTLELGDSALYLCASRERGQGFEKLFFGSGTQLSVL.

This clonotype appeared a few times. The chain links TRBV6-1 to TRBJ1-4; perhaps TRBD1 as D (6 bases). V was clipped by 3 bases and J by 5 bases, with 16 bases between them. The CDR3 has 16 residues. The germline V gene encodes CDR1 MNHNS and CDR2 SASEGT. Written as DNA, the CDR3 is TGTGCCAGCAGTGATCTGAGATGGACAGACAATGAAAAACTGTTTTTT. This codes for CASSDLRWTDNEKLFF.

This clonotype was seen more than once but under ten times. This CDR3 reads CASRTSGRGETQYF. As DNA, the CDR3 is TGTGCCAGCAGGACTAGCGGGAGGGGAGAGACCCAGTACTTC. The chain couples TRBV12-3 or TRBV12-4 to TRBJ2-5; TRBD2 agrees at 14 bases. This CDR3 has 14 amino acids. V shed 6 bases and J 4 bases; nucleotides not matched to a gene: 1.

Many counts were recorded for this clonotype. The gene calls are TRBV10-3 and TRBJ2-5; D gene ambiguous. There are 13 residues in the CDR3. Deletions cut 3 bases from V and 3 bases from J, with 8 bases between. CDR1 is ENHRY, CDR2 SYGVKD, per germline. In nucleotides, the CDR3 is TGTGCCATCAGTGATGGGCCCGAAGAGACCCAGTACTTC. Translation gives CAISDGPEETQYF.

The chain's CDR3 is CASSDTGGSYNEQFF. The CDR3 DNA reads as TGCGCCAGCAGTGATACAGGGGGCTCCTACAATGAGCAGTTCTTC. The chain couples TRBV10-2 to TRBJ2-1; 8 positions agree with TRBD1. Germline V gives CDR1 WSHSY, CDR2 SAAADI. The CDR3 runs to 15 residues. J was trimmed by 0 bases and V by 3 bases; bases with no gene match: 1.

The genes are TRBV20-1 and TRBJ2-1; TRBD2 agrees at 8 bases. V lost 3 bases, J lost 6 bases, and 1 base stayed unmatched. The CDR3 has 12 residues. Germline V gene lookup returns CDR1 DFQATT and CDR2 SNEGSKA (reference sequence). As DNA, the CDR3 is TGCAGTGCTAGCGGGAGGGCCAATGAGCAGTTCTTC. Protein sequence: CSASGRANEQFF.

In its sample, this clonotype was seen a few times. This rearrangement joins TRBV7-2 to TRBJ2-7; 13 bases fit TRBD2. Germline V CDR1 and CDR2: SGHTA, FQGNSA. With 7 bases clipped from V and 3 bases from J, the junction kept 12 bases outside the gene matches. This CDR3 contains 17 residues. The CDR3 coding sequence is TGTGCCAGCATCCCCGGTTGGACTAGCGGGAGTAGCTACGAGCAGTACTTC. Amino acids: CASIPGWTSGSSYEQYF.

The chain recombines TRBV29-1 with TRBJ2-6; TRBD1 agrees at 9 bases. The CDR3 totals 16 residues. With V trimmed by 6 bases and J by 4 bases, 10 bases remained unmatched. From germline, CDR1 is SQVTM and CDR2 ANQGSEA. In DNA form, the CDR3 reads TGCAGCGTACTGACAGGGGGATCTACCGGGGCCAACGTCCTGACTTTC. The encoded protein is CSVLTGGSTGANVLTF.